Below, 3 T cell receptor beta chains from the same sample are listed, as sequenced in a study of blood T cell repertoires in COVID-19. Sequencing used immunoSEQ multiplex PCR; TCRdb keeps in-frame clones, though not all of them. The repertoire consists of around 210,000 clones, with 84% occurring once and the leading ten covering under 10%. The sequenced sample consisted of peripheral blood. The receptors were gathered from a woman older than 75 with COVID-19, enrolled during active disease.

DNA for the CDR3: TGCAGCTCCTCCCAGGCGGGAGGTGGGTCAGATACGCAGTATTTT. It codes for CSSSQAGGGSDTQYF. The chain joins TRBV29-1 to TRBJ2-3; 8 nucleotides align to TRBD2. From germline, CDR1 is SQVTM and CDR2 ANQGSEA. The length of the CDR3 is 15 residues. The junction had 14 bases not matched to a gene; V was cut back by 8 bases and J by 4 bases.

This chain uses TRBV6-5 with TRBJ2-7; TRBD1 aligns across 9 bases. The V segment lost 6 bases and the J segment 5 bases; nucleotides outside the gene matches: 8. Germline lookup yields CDR1 MNHEY and CDR2 SVGAGI. There are 14 residues in the CDR3. The CDR3 coding sequence is TGTGCCAGCAGCCCACAGGGGGCTAGTGACGAGCAGTACTTC. Protein: CASSPQGASDEQYF.

The chain has TRBV10-2 and TRBJ2-7; TRBD1 might be the D (6 bases). The CDR3 runs 14 residues. Germline V gene data show CDR1 as WSHSY and CDR2 as SAAADI. V was trimmed by 3 bases and J by 4 bases, leaving 13 bases between them. CDR3 amino acids: CASSEMGQGYEQYF. The CDR3 DNA follows: TGCGCCAGCAGTGAAATGGGACAAGGTTACGAGCAGTACTTC.